One and the same sample provided the 9 T cell receptor beta chains below, sequenced in a study of regulatory T cells in long-lasting Graves disease. Combining iRepertoire HTBI primers with Arm-PCR of CDR3 regions, the authors built TCR beta libraries. TCRdb re-derived calls from the multiplex PCR reads in MiXCR, one entry per CDR3 protein. The table lists around 300,000 distinct CDR3 sequences, around 20% of them singletons, with approximately 53% in the top ten. Time point: persistent/refractory GD, antithyroid drugs over 5 years with positive TRAb. PBMCs were the source of the RNA used for TCR sequencing. The sequencing used peripheral blood mononuclear cells (PBMCs), collected when the disease was refractory, from a patient treated with antithyroid drugs. The source of these receptors is a female donor with Graves disease.

The chain is built from TRBV12-3 or TRBV12-4 and TRBJ1-5; tentatively, D is TRBD1 (6 bases). V lost 7 bases to trimming and J lost 4 bases, with 11 bases between them. The CDR3 spans 13 residues. The DNA for the CDR3 is TGTGCCAGCAATGGACAGTCAAATCAGCCCCAGCATTTT. Its protein product is CASNGQSNQPQHF.

This clonotype was seen ten or more times. The chain carries TRBV3-1 and TRBJ2-5; D call uncertain. V was clipped by 3 bases and J by 5 bases, with 4 bases between them. Germline-derived CDR1 and CDR2 are LGHDT and YNNKEL (reference sequence). The CDR3 consists of 11 residues. CDR3 residues: CASSHGETQYF. DNA for the CDR3: TGTGCCAGCAGCCACGGCGAGACCCAGTACTTC.

This clonotype was counted many times. V usage is TRBV15 and J usage is TRBJ2-5, with D perhaps TRBD2 (6 bases). The CDR3 is 15 amino acids. The V and J ends lost 0 bases and 5 bases respectively, with 13 bases between them. Germline CDR1 LNHNV, CDR2 YYDKDF (reference sequence). The DNA for the CDR3 is TGTGCCACCAGCAGAGATCCGGGAGTTGGTGAGACCCAGTACTTC. Its translation: CATSRDPGVGETQYF.

The count of this clonotype is one. At one end, the junction sequence differs from germline, possibly due to a read error. The gene calls are TRBV29-1 and TRBJ2-2; TRBD1 might be the D (6 bases). CDR1 and CDR2 (germline): SQVTM, ANQGSEA. There are 13 residues in the CDR3. As DNA, the CDR3 is TGCAACGTTGAAGCAGGGGAAACCGGGGAGCTGTTTTTT. Its translation is CNVEAGETGELFF.

The chain is built from TRBV27 and TRBJ2-3; 7 nucleotides match TRBD2. The CDR3 runs to 14 residues. The V gene end was trimmed by 6 bases and the J gene end by 5 bases; junction bases not matched to a gene: 8. Germline lookup yields CDR1 MNHEY and CDR2 SMNVEV (reference sequence). The CDR3 DNA reads TGTGCCAGCAGAGGCGGGAGTCGTGAAGATACGCAGTATTTT. It is translated as CASRGGSREDTQYF.

For this clonotype: One junction end does not reproduce the germline sequence, and a read error may be involved. The chain is built from TRBV27 and TRBJ1-1, with no clear D. This CDR3 is built from 19 residues. Germline CDR1 reads MNHEY; CDR2 reads SMNVEV (reference sequence). The CDR3 region is CASSLSGFQKGGIHTEASF. The CDR3 DNA is TGTGCCAGCAGTTTATCTGGGTTTCAAAAGGGAGGGATTCACACTGAAGCTTCCTTT.

The chain links TRBV3-1 to TRBJ2-4, with TRBD1 matching 9 bases. This CDR3 has 17 amino acids. Germline values: CDR1 LGHDT, CDR2 YNNKEL (reference sequence). With V trimmed by 6 bases and J by 0 bases, 9 bases remained unmatched. The CDR3 DNA reads TGTGCCAGCAGTCGAAGACAGGGGGGGATAGCCAAAAACATTCAGTACTTC. The encoded protein is CASSRRQGGIAKNIQYF.

The chain has TRBV6-2 or TRBV6-3 and TRBJ1-5; D is unclear. The CDR3 has 14 amino acids. V was trimmed by 1 base and J by 7 bases, leaving 11 bases between them. Germline V gene lookup returns CDR1 MNHEY and CDR2 SVGEGT. Written as DNA, the CDR3 is TGTGCCAGCAGTTACTTCGGGGAGGGACAGCCCCAGCATTTT. Translated: CASSYFGEGQPQHF.

The rearrangement links TRBV5-1 to TRBJ2-7; tentatively, D is TRBD1 or TRBD2 (5 bases each). Germline CDR1 is SGHRS and CDR2 is YFSETQ. This CDR3 contains 13 residues. Trimming took off 4 bases at V and 4 bases at J, with 12 bases between the two ends. CDR3 coding DNA: TGCGCCAGCAGCGTAGGGACGGGTTACGAGCAGTACTTC. Its protein is CASSVGTGYEQYF.